What follows are 17 T cell receptor beta chains derived from one specimen sequenced in a study of shared clonotypes between healthy human individuals. CD45RO-negative CD8 cells positively selected for CCR7 made up the naive population, which excluded terminally differentiated effector memory CD45RA+ cells. Assay: immunoSEQ multiplex PCR; the TCRdb copy retains only in-frame clones and omits some. The repertoire has roughly 1,800,000 clones, about 95% of them found once; the top ten carry 1.2%. The sample taken for sequencing was naive CD8+ T cells sorted from blood. The receptors here all came from a man aged 18 to 35 in good health.

This chain uses TRBV27 with TRBJ2-1, with TRBD2 matching over 8 bases. V gave up 5 bases and J gave up 9 bases; unmatched junction bases: 9. The CDR3 runs to 14 residues. Germline lookup yields CDR1 MNHEY and CDR2 SMNVEV (reference sequence). The CDR3 sequence is CASSLAGGVVEQFF. Written as DNA, the CDR3 is TGTGCCAGCAGTCTCGCGGGAGGCGTTGTTGAGCAGTTCTTC.

Turning to this clone: At the DNA level, this CDR3 is encoded by other sequences in the same sample as well. The rearrangement uses TRBV27 and TRBJ2-1; 11 bases fit TRBD2. V was pared by 2 bases and J by 3 bases, with 0 bases of the junction left unmatched. Germline values: CDR1 MNHEY, CDR2 SMNVEV (reference sequence). The CDR3 is 15 amino acids. CDR3 sequence reads: CASSLTSGGYNEQFF. DNA of the CDR3: TGTGCCAGCAGTTTAACTAGCGGGGGCTACAATGAGCAGTTCTTC.

This chain links TRBV5-4 with TRBJ2-5, with D uncertain. Germline V gene data show CDR1 as SGHNT and CDR2 as YYREEE (reference sequence). V was clipped by 2 bases and J by 2 bases, with 10 bases between them. The length of the CDR3 is 14 residues. CDR3 amino acids: CASSLNLGQETQYF. The CDR3 DNA sequence: TGTGCCAGCAGCTTAAATCTAGGACAAGAGACCCAGTACTTC.

In its sample, this clone was seen a few times. The chain combines TRBV9 with TRBJ1-1; the D gene is possibly TRBD1 (6 bases). The ends were cut back, 5 bases at V and 0 bases at J, with 14 bases in the middle. The CDR3 runs to 15 residues. The V gene's germline CDR1 is SGDLS and CDR2 YYNGEE. Here the CDR3 DNA reads TGTGCCAGCAGTTTGGGGGGCAGCATGAACACTGAAGCTTTCTTT. Protein: CASSLGGSMNTEAFF.

The chain employs TRBV9 and TRBJ2-5; D may be TRBD1 (6 bases). Germline loops: CDR1 SGDLS, CDR2 YYNGEE. This CDR3 is 15 amino acids long. V was pared by 0 bases and J by 5 bases, with 14 bases between. In DNA, the CDR3 is TGTGCCAGCAGCGTAGATCAGGGGAAGGGGGAGACCCAGTACTTC. This sequence encodes CASSVDQGKGETQYF.

This chain connects TRBV10-2 to TRBJ2-1, with D unresolved. There are 10 residues in the CDR3. The germline gives CDR1 WSHSY, CDR2 SAAADI. Trimming pared 8 bases from V and 8 bases from J, leaving 7 bases between. The CDR3 DNA is TGCGCCAGCCTCAAGGATGAGCAGTTCTTC. Translation: CASLKDEQFF.

The chain has TRBV25-1 and TRBJ2-7; 9 bases line up with TRBD1. Germline CDR1 MGHDK, CDR2 SYGVNS. The CDR3 contains 14 residues. V lost 4 bases and J lost 3; bases outside the gene matches: 4. The DNA of the CDR3 is TGTGCCAGCAGTGTTGGGACAGGGCTCTACGAGCAGTACTTC. Protein: CASSVGTGLYEQYF.

The chain combines TRBV4-2 with TRBJ2-7; D call uncertain. V shed 0 bases and J shed 1 base, with 4 bases lying between them. This CDR3 is built from 13 residues. From germline, CDR1 is LGHNA and CDR2 YNFKEQ. The CDR3 region has the DNA TGTGCCAGCAGCCAAGAGATTTCCTACGAGCAGTACTTC. This sequence encodes CASSQEISYEQYF.

This clone was observed a single time. The V call is TRBV4-3, the J call TRBJ2-3, with 7 positions matching TRBD1. Per germline, CDR1 LGHNA and CDR2 YSLEER. With 1 base clipped from V and 2 bases from J, the junction kept 6 bases outside the gene matches. The CDR3 runs 16 residues. In nucleotides, the CDR3 is TGCGCCAGCAGCCAAGCTCTGACAGGGCTCACAGATACGCAGTATTTT. Its translation: CASSQALTGLTDTQYF.

This chain joins TRBV27 and TRBJ2-6; the match to TRBD1 covers 9 bases. CDR1 and CDR2 (germline): MNHEY, SMNVEV (reference sequence). V shed 3 bases, J shed 1 base, and the junction held 4 bases outside the gene matches. The length of the CDR3 is 17 residues. The CDR3: CASSFTGGASGANVLTF. The CDR3 DNA follows: TGTGCCAGCAGTTTTACAGGGGGCGCTTCTGGGGCCAACGTCCTGACTTTC.

The chain is built from TRBV7-6 and TRBJ2-3; TRBD2 matches at 8 bases. Germline loops: CDR1 SGHVS, CDR2 FNYEAQ. The J segment lost 2 bases and the V segment lost 5 bases, leaving 15 bases of the junction unmatched. This CDR3 contains 18 residues. The CDR3 protein is CASSQTGGGGPNTDTQYF. CDR3 sequence (DNA): TGTGCCAGCAGCCAGACTGGGGGCGGGGGGCCTAACACAGATACGCAGTATTTT.

The V call is TRBV7-9, the J call TRBJ2-5; TRBD1 aligns across 9 bases. CDR3 length: 15 amino acids. Germline CDR1 is SEHNR and CDR2 is FQNEAQ (reference sequence). V lost 4 bases, J lost 2 bases, and 5 bases stayed unmatched. CDR3 in amino acids: CASSSGDRGQETQYF. The CDR3 DNA reads as TGTGCCAGCAGCTCGGGCGACAGGGGGCAAGAGACCCAGTACTTC.

The CDR3 loop reads CASSDEDRPGTDTQYF. The DNA for the CDR3 is TGTGCCAGCAGTGATGAGGACAGACCCGGCACAGATACGCAGTATTTT. V and J are TRBV2 and TRBJ2-3; TRBD1 is a possible D gene (6 bases). Germline loops: CDR1 SNHLY, CDR2 FYNNEI. The CDR3 is 16 residues long. Trimming took 3 bases from V and 1 from J, leaving 14 bases between them. Using reference TRBV2 and TRBJ2-3 for the parts outside the CDR3, the full variable domain is EPEVTQTPSHQVTQMGQEVILRCVPISNHLYFYWYRQILGQKVEFLVSFYNNEISEKSEIFDDQFSVERPDGSNFTLKIRSTKLEDSAMYFCASSDEDRPGTDTQYFGPGTRLTVL.

The chain recombines TRBV5-1 with TRBJ2-5; tentatively, D is TRBD2 (6 bases). V gave up 4 bases and J gave up 5 bases, with 21 bases separating them. Germline V gene lookup returns CDR1 SGHRS and CDR2 YFSETQ. The CDR3 extends over 16 amino acids. This CDR3 reads CASSARGLHRQETQYF. CDR3 sequence (DNA): TGCGCCAGCAGCGCCCGGGGACTCCATAGGCAGGAGACCCAGTACTTC.

The chain employs TRBV6-5 and TRBJ2-1, with 10 bases identical to TRBD2. The CDR3 loop spans 14 amino acids. The V segment lost 7 bases and the J segment 8 bases; nucleotides outside the gene matches: 8. Germline lookup yields CDR1 MNHEY and CDR2 SVGAGI. CDR3 nucleotides: TGTGCCAGCACCCAGAGCGGGAGGGTAGATGAGCAGTTCTTC. As protein: CASTQSGRVDEQFF.

The chain employs TRBV6-5 and TRBJ2-3; the match to TRBD2 covers 10 bases. The V gene end was trimmed by 4 bases and the J gene end by 2 bases; junction bases not matched to a gene: 3. Germline CDR1 MNHEY, CDR2 SVGAGI. The CDR3 has 15 amino acids. CDR3 region: CASSSLAGLTDTQYF. DNA for the CDR3: TGTGCCAGCAGTTCACTAGCGGGACTCACAGATACGCAGTATTTT.

The genes are TRBV7-8 and TRBJ2-1; D is perhaps TRBD1 (6 bases). Per germline, CDR1 SGHVS and CDR2 FQNEAQ. Trimming shortened V by 0 bases and J by 3 bases, and 9 bases separated the two germline ends. The CDR3 has 15 amino acids. The CDR3 DNA reads TGTGCCAGCAGCTTAGCCGGGACACTCTACAATGAGCAGTTCTTC. Protein product: CASSLAGTLYNEQFF.